The source of this TCR beta chain is a study of blood T cell repertoires in COVID-19. Looking at the study overall: Sites across the United States, Italy and Spain contributed samples from acute and convalescent COVID-19. In each case, the material was cDNA or gDNA derived from T cells, B-cell-depleted T cells, or PBMCs.

Germline CDR1 and CDR2: DFQATT and SNEGSKA (reference sequence). V was clipped by 3 bases and J by 4 bases, with 12 bases between them. The CDR3 has 13 amino acids. Some clones are missing from TCRdb's copy, which holds only in-frame ones; the method was immunoSEQ multiplex PCR. Counted here are approximately 280,000 clones, around 89% occurring once; the ten biggest clones make up about 4.6%. Sequenced material: peripheral blood. The chain joins TRBV20-1 to TRBJ1-2; D remains unclear. This receptor was identified in a middle-aged man with acute or convalescent COVID-19. The CDR3 nucleotides are TGCAGTGCTAGTACCCTCGGAGGCTATGGCTACACCTTC. Its protein is CSASTLGGYGYTF.